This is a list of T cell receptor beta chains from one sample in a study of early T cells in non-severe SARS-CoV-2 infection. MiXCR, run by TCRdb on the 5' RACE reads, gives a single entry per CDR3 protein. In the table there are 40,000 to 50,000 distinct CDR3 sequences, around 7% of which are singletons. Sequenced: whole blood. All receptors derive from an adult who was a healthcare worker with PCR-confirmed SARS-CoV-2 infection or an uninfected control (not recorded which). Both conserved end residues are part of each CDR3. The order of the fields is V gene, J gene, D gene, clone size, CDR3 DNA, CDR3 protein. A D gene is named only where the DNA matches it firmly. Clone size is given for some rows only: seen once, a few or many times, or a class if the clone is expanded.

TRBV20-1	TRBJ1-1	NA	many	TGCAGTGCTAGAGATCTCCACTTGAACACTGAAGCTTTCTTT	CSARDLHLNTEAFF
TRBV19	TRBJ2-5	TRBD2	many	TGTGCCAGTAGTATTTCGGGGGGGTACCAAGAGACCCAGTACTTC	CASSISGGYQETQYF
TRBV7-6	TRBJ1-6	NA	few	TGTGCCAGCAGCTTAGGGGTATCATCACCCCTCCACTTT	CASSLGVSSPLHF
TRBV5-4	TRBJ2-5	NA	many	TGTGCCAGCAGCCCGGACCGGGGCCTCGGGGTGGAGACCCAGTACTTC	CASSPDRGLGVETQYF
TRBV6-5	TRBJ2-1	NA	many	TGTGCCAGCAGCGACACCGCCGGACAGTTCTTC	CASSDTAGQFF
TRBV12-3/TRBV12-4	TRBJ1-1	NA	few	TGTGCCAGCAGTTGGGGAGGCACTGAAGCTTTCTTT	CASSWGGTEAFF
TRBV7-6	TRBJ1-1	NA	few	TGTGCCAGCAGCTTAAAGGGCCAAGCTGAAGCTTTCTTT	CASSLKGQAEAFF
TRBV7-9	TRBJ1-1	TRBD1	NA	TGTGCCAGCAGCCCAGGGGACAGGAACATGAACACTGAAGCTTTCTTT	CASSPGDRNMNTEAFF
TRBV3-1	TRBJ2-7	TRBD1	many	TGTGCCAGCAGCAACTGGGGGACAGGGACCTACGAGCAGTACTTC	CASSNWGTGTYEQYF
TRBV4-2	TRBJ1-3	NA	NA	TGTGCCAGCAGCCAAGTAGGAGGGGGACCTAGCTCTGGAAACACCATATATTTT	CASSQVGGGPSSGNTIYF
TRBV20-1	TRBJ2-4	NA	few	TGCAGTGCTGGGGGCGGACAAGCCAAAAACATTCAGTACTTC	CSAGGGQAKNIQYF
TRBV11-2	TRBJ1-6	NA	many	TGTGCCAGCAGCTTAGAATCTGGGACACCCCTCCACTTT	CASSLESGTPLHF
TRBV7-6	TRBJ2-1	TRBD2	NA	TGTGCCAGCAGCTTAGCGGGACTAGTGGGGGCCATCAATGAGCAGTTCTTC	CASSLAGLVGAINEQFF
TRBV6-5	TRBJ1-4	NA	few	TGTGCCAGCAGACCGACGGTAAAGCTTAATGAAAAACTGTTTTTT	CASRPTVKLNEKLFF
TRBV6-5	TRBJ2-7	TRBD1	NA	TGTGCCAGCAGGCCTCGACAGGGGAACTCCTACGAGCAGTACTTC	CASRPRQGNSYEQYF
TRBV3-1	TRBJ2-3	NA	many	TGTGCCAGCAGCCAGGGCACCACAGATACGCAGTATTTT	CASSQGTTDTQYF
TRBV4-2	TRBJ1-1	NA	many	TGTGCCAGCAGCCCGGACCAGGGTTTTCGGAACACTGAAGCTTTCTTT	CASSPDQGFRNTEAFF
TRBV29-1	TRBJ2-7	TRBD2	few	TGCAGCGCCGGACTAGCGAGTGAGCAGTACTTC	CSAGLASEQYF
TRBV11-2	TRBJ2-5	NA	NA	TGTGCCAGCAGCTTCGATGTAGGGTCGACCCAGTACTTC	CASSFDVGSTQYF
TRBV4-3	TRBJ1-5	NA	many	TGCGCCAGCAGCCAAGTGTGGCAGGGCCTCATTAATCAGCCCCAGCATTTT	CASSQVWQGLINQPQHF
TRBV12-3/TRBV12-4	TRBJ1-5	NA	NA	TGTGCCAGCAGGAGGGGGGATCAGCCCCAGCATTTT	CASRRGDQPQHF
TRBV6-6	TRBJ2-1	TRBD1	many	TGTGCCAGCAGTTACTTTACGGCCTCGGGACAGACTACCTACAATGAGCAGTTCTTC	CASSYFTASGQTTYNEQFF
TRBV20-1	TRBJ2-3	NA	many	TGCAGTGCCGAAGACAGCACAGATACGCAGTATTTT	CSAEDSTDTQYF
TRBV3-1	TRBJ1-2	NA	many	TGTGCCAGCAGCCCTTACGATCGAGCTAACTATGGCTACACCTTC	CASSPYDRANYGYTF
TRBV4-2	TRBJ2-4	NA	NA	TGTGCCAGCAGCCAGATTGACGGTGCCAAAAACATTCAGTACTTC	CASSQIDGAKNIQYF
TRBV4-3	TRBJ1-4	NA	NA	TGCGCCAGCAGCCAAGATTGGCGCGAGCAGCGGCTTTTT	CASSQDWREQRLF
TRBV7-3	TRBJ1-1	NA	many	TGTGCCAGCAGCCTAGGACAGATGAACACTGAAGCTTTCTTT	CASSLGQMNTEAFF
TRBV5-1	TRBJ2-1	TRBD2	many	TGCGCCAGCAGCTCCCGGGCGGGGGGGCCCTACAATGAGCAGTTCTTC	CASSSRAGGPYNEQFF
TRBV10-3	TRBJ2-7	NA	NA	TGTGCCATCAGTGAGAAGGCAGCCTACGAGCAGTACTTC	CAISEKAAYEQYF
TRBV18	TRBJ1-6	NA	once	TGTGCCAGCTCAACTCGGGGCCTGTGCCTAGGTTCACCCCTCCACTTT	CASSTRGLCLGSPLHF
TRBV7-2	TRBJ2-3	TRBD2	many	TGTGCCAGCAGCTATGGACTAGCGGGGGGCGGTTATACGCAGTATTTT	CASSYGLAGGGYTQYF
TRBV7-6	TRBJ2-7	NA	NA	TGTGTCAGCAGCTTAGCCCTTGCAGGATCCTACGAGCAGTACTTC	CVSSLALAGSYEQYF
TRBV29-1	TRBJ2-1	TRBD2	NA	TGCAGCGTCGGGGGGGCCCCCAATACGGATGAGCAGTTCTTC	CSVGGAPNTDEQFF
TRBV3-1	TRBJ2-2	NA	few	TGTGCCAGCAGCCAAGTGTTAAACACCGGGGAGCTGTTTTTT	CASSQVLNTGELFF
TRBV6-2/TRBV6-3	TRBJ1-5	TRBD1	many	TGTGCCAGCAGTACCCCGCGCCCCCGGGACAGCAACAATCAGCCCCAGCATTTT	CASSTPRPRDSNNQPQHF
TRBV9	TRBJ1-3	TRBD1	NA	TGTGCCAGCAGCCCCTGGGACAGGGGGAGTGATGCTGAAAACACCATATATTTT	CASSPWDRGSDAENTIYF
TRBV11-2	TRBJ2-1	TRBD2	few	TGTGCCAGCAGCGTATCCCGGGGGGGTGAGCAGTTCTTC	CASSVSRGGEQFF
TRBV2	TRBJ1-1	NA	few	TGTGCCAGCAGTGAGACAGACACTGAAGCTTTCTTT	CASSETDTEAFF
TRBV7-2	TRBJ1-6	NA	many	TGTGCCAGCAGCTTAGCGCCAGGGGCACCCCTCCACTTT	CASSLAPGAPLHF
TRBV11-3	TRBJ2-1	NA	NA	TGTGCCAGCAGCCCCCGCCCAGGGGAGGACTACAATGAGCAGTTCTTC	CASSPRPGEDYNEQFF
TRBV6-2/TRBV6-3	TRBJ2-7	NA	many	TGTGCCAGCAGGACCAGGGGTGAGCAGTACTTC	CASRTRGEQYF
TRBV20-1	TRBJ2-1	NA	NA	TGCAGTGCTCTACGCCCTAGTGGCAATGAGCAGTTCTTC	CSALRPSGNEQFF
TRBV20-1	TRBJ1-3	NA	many	TGCAGTGCTAGAGAGGGGGGAAAACTTGGAAACACCATATATTTT	CSAREGGKLGNTIYF
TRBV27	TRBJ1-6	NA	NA	TGTGCCAGCAGTTCTGGACAGTCTACACCCCTCCACTTT	CASSSGQSTPLHF
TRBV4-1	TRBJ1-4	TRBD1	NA	TGCGCCAGCAGACCATCCGGGACAGGGGGCTTTGATGAAAAACTGTTTTTT	CASRPSGTGGFDEKLFF
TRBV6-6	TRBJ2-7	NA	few	TGTGCCAGCGAGTCAGGAAGGGCCTTCTACGAGCAGTACTTC	CASESGRAFYEQYF
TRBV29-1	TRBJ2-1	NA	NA	TGCAGCGTGAAGAGCTCCTACAATGAGCAGTTCTTC	CSVKSSYNEQFF
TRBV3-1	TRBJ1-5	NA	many	TGTGCCAGCAGCCAAGAGGGAGGAGGTTATAGCAATCAGCCCCAGCATTTT	CASSQEGGGYSNQPQHF
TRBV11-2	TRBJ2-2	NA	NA	TGTGCCAGCAGCTTAGATTCGTCGGCCATCGGGGAGCTGTTTTTT	CASSLDSSAIGELFF
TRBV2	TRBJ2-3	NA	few	TGTGCCAGCAGCCCAGGGACTTCTACTAGCACAGATACGCAGTATTTT	CASSPGTSTSTDTQYF
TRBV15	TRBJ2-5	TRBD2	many	TGTGCCACCAGCCGGGGACTAGCGCAAGAGACCCAGTACTTC	CATSRGLAQETQYF
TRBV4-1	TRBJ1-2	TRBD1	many	TGCGCCAGCAGCCAAGATGAGGGACAGATCTATGGCTACACCTTC	CASSQDEGQIYGYTF
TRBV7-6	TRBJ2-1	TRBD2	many	TGTGCCAGCAGCTTAGGAGCGGGGGGTCTCAATGAGCAGTTCTTC	CASSLGAGGLNEQFF
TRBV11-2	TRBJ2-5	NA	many	TGTGCCAGCAGCTTAACCACCTGGGACGGCGAGACCCAGTACTTC	CASSLTTWDGETQYF
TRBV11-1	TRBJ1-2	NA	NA	TGTGCCAGCAGCTTAGAGGCGGAAGCTAACTATGGCTACACCTTC	CASSLEAEANYGYTF
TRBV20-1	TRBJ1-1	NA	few	TGCAGTGCTATGCGCGGCTTAAGGAACACTGAAGCTTTCTTT	CSAMRGLRNTEAFF